Below, 8 T cell receptor beta chains from the same sample are listed, as sequenced in a study of brain T cells in children with intractable seizures. Profiled with immunoSEQ multiplex PCR; TCRdb holds only in-frame clones, not every one. The sample yields roughly 80,000 clones, under 95% seen once. Sequences were derived from peripheral blood, sampled at surgery. The source of these receptors is a boy younger than two with tuberous sclerosis and intractable seizures.

The genes are TRBV5-1 and TRBJ1-1; D may be TRBD1 (5 bases). Germline values: CDR1 SGHRS, CDR2 YFSETQ. CDR3 length: 14 residues. V gave up 0 bases and J gave up 0 bases, with 6 bases separating them. The CDR3 is CASSLEGLNTEAFF. In nucleotides, the CDR3 is TGCGCCAGCAGCTTGGAGGGACTGAACACTGAAGCTTTCTTT.

The J gene is TRBJ2-7, the V gene TRBV7-9; perhaps TRBD2 as D (6 bases). Germline loops: CDR1 SEHNR, CDR2 FQNEAQ (reference sequence). The CDR3 spans 15 residues. V was clipped by 5 bases and J by 5 bases, with 19 bases between them. DNA of the CDR3: TGTGCCAGCAGCGCGGGACGCGGAGGAAGGGACGAGCAGTACTTC. Translated, it gives CASSAGRGGRDEQYF.

The chain employs TRBV4-1 and TRBJ2-3; 9 bases are shared with TRBD1. This CDR3 has 14 residues. Germline V lookup: CDR1 MGHRA, CDR2 YSYEKL. Unmatched junction bases numbered 2, after V lost 3 bases and J lost 4 bases. The CDR3 sequence is CASSQGTGPDTQYF. CDR3 nucleotide sequence: TGCGCCAGCAGCCAGGGGACAGGGCCAGATACGCAGTATTTT.

The chain couples TRBV18 to TRBJ2-1; 10 bases align to TRBD2. Per germline, CDR1 KGHSH and CDR2 LQKENI. The junction had 19 bases not matched to a gene; V was cut back by 4 bases and J by 4 bases. There are 20 residues in the CDR3. In nucleotides, the CDR3 is TGTGCCAGCTCACGAGGGGTACTAGCGGGACCGACGACTCCTTACAATGAGCAGTTCTTC. Translated: CASSRGVLAGPTTPYNEQFF.

This rearrangement joins TRBV7-6 to TRBJ1-3; D may be TRBD1 (5 bases). This CDR3 is built from 15 residues. Per the germline V gene, CDR1 is SGHVS and CDR2 is FNYEAQ. The V gene lost 5 bases and the J gene lost 3 bases, with 14 bases spanning the gap. The DNA of the CDR3 is TGTGCCAGCAGCACCCAACGGGGACGTGGAAACACCATATATTTT. This gives the protein CASSTQRGRGNTIYF. The whole variable domain, remainder taken from reference TRBV7-6 and TRBJ1-3, is GAGVSQSPRYKVTKRGQDVALRCDPISGHVSLYWYRQALGQGPEFLTYFNYEAQQDKSGLPNDRFSAERPEGSISTLTIQRTEQRDSAMYRCASSTQRGRGNTIYFGEGSWLTVV.

The rearrangement links TRBV29-1 to TRBJ1-1; 10 bases line up with TRBD1. The CDR3 length is 13 residues. Unmatched junction bases numbered 2, after V lost 4 bases and J lost 3 bases. The germline gives CDR1 SQVTM, CDR2 ANQGSEA. The CDR3 region is CSVVGTGDTEAFF. In nucleotides, the CDR3 is TGCAGCGTTGTCGGGACAGGGGACACTGAAGCTTTCTTT.

The chain has TRBV19 and TRBJ1-2, with 7 bases identical to TRBD1. The CDR3 is made up of 13 amino acids. Germline V CDR1 and CDR2: LNHDA, SQIVND (reference sequence). V was pared by 7 bases and J by 4 bases, with 6 bases of the junction left unmatched. The CDR3 reads CASMRQGLYGYTF. CDR3 coding DNA: TGTGCCAGTATGCGACAGGGCCTCTATGGCTACACCTTC. The complete variable domain, with remaining parts taken from reference TRBV19 and TRBJ1-2, reads DGGITQSPKYLFRKEGQNVTLSCEQNLNHDAMYWYRQDPGQGLRLIYYSQIVNDFQKGDIAEGYSVSREKKESFPLTVTSAQKNPTAFYLCASMRQGLYGYTFGSGTRLTVV.

The V gene is TRBV11-3, the J gene TRBJ2-5, with D perhaps assigned TRBD1 or TRBD2 (5 bases each). V was shortened by 5 bases and J by 0 bases, with 19 bases between the two germline ends. This CDR3 is built from 17 residues. In germline, CDR1 is SGHNT, CDR2 YENEEA. CDR3 nucleotides: TGTGCCAGCAGCCCCTCTCCCGGGACGGCAAACCAAGAGACCCAGTACTTC. Residues: CASSPSPGTANQETQYF.